Described below is a single T cell receptor (beta chain) sequence and its context. Its antigen is unknown. The CDR3 covers 14 residues. Between the trimmed V and J ends, which lost 3 bases and 4 bases, there was a span of 9 bases. Germline CDR1 is MRHNA and CDR2 is SNTAGT. This entry belongs to a study of T cell repertoires in cytomegalovirus infection. Study information: Matching HLA type and CMV infection were both indicated by public TCR beta signatures. Study-level results: Using cumulative public TCR beta family frequency, the authors identified those who carried CMV together with the relevant HLA. Dominating the ex vivo response were HLA-C-restricted CMV-specific TCR beta clonotypes.

MiXCR was run by TCRdb on the reads, yielding one entry per CDR3 protein. This table has roughly 600,000 distinct CDR3 sequences, approximately 24% appearing once. The sequence came from a human donor in good health (CMV status not recorded). Some clones in this sample may be carry-over from other donors' samples. The J gene is TRBJ2-2, the V gene TRBV6-4, with D unresolved. The sample comprised CD8+ T cells from PBMCs. The CDR3 nucleotides are TGTGCCAGCAGTGAACACCGCACCACCGGGGAGCTGTTTTTT. Translated: CASSEHRTTGELFF.